Shown below are 11 T cell receptor beta chains from a single sample sequenced in a study of response to subunit inactivated influenza vaccine. From the RT-PCR reads, TCRdb called clonotypes with MiXCR, one entry per CDR3 protein. The sample contains a few hundred thousand distinct CDR3 sequences, 12% to 15% of which appear only once. The input for sequencing was PBMCs from blood, taken 12 days after vaccination. Receptors were obtained from a man aged 45-65 years who received an inactivated influenza vaccine.

This clonotype was counted only a few times. This chain joins TRBV2 and TRBJ2-7; perhaps D is TRBD1 or TRBD2 (5 bases each). Germline V gene data show CDR1 as SNHLY and CDR2 as FYNNEI. CDR3 length equals 16 residues. V lost 5 bases and J lost 1, with 18 bases in between. CDR3 in amino acids: CASSLISGTVSYEQYF. The CDR3 coding sequence is TGTGCCAGCAGTCTTATCTCCGGGACGGTTTCCTACGAGCAGTACTTC.

This clonotype turned up a few times. V usage is TRBV5-5 and J usage is TRBJ2-5, with 8 bases matching TRBD2. In germline, CDR1 is SGHKS, CDR2 YYEKEE (reference sequence). The V gene end was trimmed by 2 bases and the J gene end by 0 bases; junction bases not matched to a gene: 6. The CDR3 consists of 16 residues. The CDR3 sequence: CASSFSSGSYQETQYF. In DNA, the CDR3 is TGTGCCAGCAGCTTCTCCAGCGGGAGTTACCAAGAGACCCAGTACTTC.

The chain couples TRBV20-1 to TRBJ2-7, with D possibly being TRBD1 (5 bases). Trimming took off 1 base at V and 5 bases at J, with 24 bases between the two ends. The CDR3 runs to 17 residues. Germline-derived CDR1 and CDR2 are DFQATT and SNEGSKA (reference sequence). CDR3 bases: TGCAGTGCTAGAGGTTCGAACCAGGGTTTATTTGGGAACGAGCAGTACTTC. Translated: CSARGSNQGLFGNEQYF.

This chain connects TRBV28 to TRBJ1-5; D is ambiguous. Per germline, CDR1 MDHEN and CDR2 SYDVKM. The ends were cut back, 3 bases at V and 3 bases at J, with 6 bases in the middle. The CDR3 runs 13 residues. Here the CDR3 reads CASSFTFNQPQHF. The CDR3 DNA sequence: TGTGCCAGCAGTTTTACCTTCAATCAGCCCCAGCATTTT.

This clonotype was seen a few times. This sequence joins TRBV4-3 and TRBJ2-1, with D perhaps matching TRBD1 (5 bases). With 0 bases removed from V and 9 bases from J, the gap between germline ends came to 15 bases. The CDR3 extends over 15 amino acids. CDR1 LGHNA and CDR2 YSLEER come from the germline V gene. The CDR3 DNA follows: TGCGCCAGCAGCCAAGATCGTCCAGGGCCGGCTGAGCAGTTCTTC. Translation: CASSQDRPGPAEQFF.

This chain connects TRBV20-1 to TRBJ2-1; TRBD2 aligns across 9 bases. The germline V gene has CDR1 DFQATT and CDR2 SNEGSKA (reference sequence). J was trimmed by 7 bases and V by 3 bases; bases with no gene match: 7. The CDR3 sequence is 14 residues long. The CDR3 sequence is CSASGSGSLNEQFF. CDR3 DNA: TGCAGTGCTAGTGGTAGCGGGAGTCTTAATGAGCAGTTCTTC.

This clonotype occurred a few times. The rearrangement joins TRBV29-1 to TRBJ2-7, with a weak D call TRBD2 (5 bases). The CDR3 covers 15 residues. In germline, CDR1 is SQVTM, CDR2 ANQGSEA. With 0 bases removed from V and 0 bases from J, the gap between germline ends came to 12 bases. The CDR3 region has the DNA TGCAGCGTTGAAGATCGAGGGTTTTCCTCCTACGAGCAGTACTTC. Amino acid sequence: CSVEDRGFSSYEQYF.

The chain links TRBV14 to TRBJ2-2; D remains unclear. V dropped 1 base and J dropped 0 bases, with 9 bases sitting between them. The V gene's germline CDR1 is SGHDN and CDR2 FVKESK. This CDR3 is 16 amino acids long. The CDR3 loop reads CASSQVSSANTGELFF. CDR3 DNA sequence: TGTGCCAGCAGCCAAGTTTCGTCAGCGAACACCGGGGAGCTGTTTTTT.

This clonotype was detected only a few times. This chain uses TRBV18 with TRBJ2-1; D not resolved. The germline V and J ends were trimmed by 3 bases and 3 bases, with 9 bases remaining between them. The CDR3 is 14 residues long. From germline, CDR1 is KGHSH and CDR2 LQKENI. The CDR3 DNA reads as TGTGCCAGCTCACCGCGACAAGACTACAATGAGCAGTTCTTC. Protein sequence: CASSPRQDYNEQFF. Drawing the rest from reference TRBV18 and TRBJ2-1, the complete variable domain is NAGVMQNPRHLVRRRGQEARLRCSPMKGHSHVYWYRQLPEEGLKFMVYLQKENIIDESGMPKERFSAEFPKEGPSILRIQQVVRGDSAAYFCASSPRQDYNEQFFGPGTRLTVL.

This clonotype was counted many times. The DNA of the CDR3 is TGTGCCAGCAGTTTAGCGGCGGGACTCGGAGCTTTCTTT. Protein product: CASSLAAGLGAFF. The chain uses TRBV12-3 or TRBV12-4 and TRBJ1-1; D possibly corresponds to TRBD1 (5 bases). This CDR3 contains 13 residues. V lost 0 bases, J lost 10 bases, and 12 bases lay in between.

The chain uses TRBV12-3 or TRBV12-4 and TRBJ2-5; D gene uncertain. The CDR3 contains 15 residues. The ends were cut back, 3 bases at V and 2 bases at J, with 13 bases in the middle. The CDR3 here is CASSFEYGTQETQYF. Here the CDR3 DNA reads TGTGCCAGCAGTTTTGAGTACGGAACGCAAGAGACCCAGTACTTC.